A single sample is the source of the 29 T cell receptor beta chains below, sequenced in a study of shared clonotypes between healthy human individuals. The data were produced by immunoSEQ multiplex PCR, yet TCRdb's version contains in-frame clones alone and is incomplete. The table shows about 1.5 million clones, with around 98% occurring only once. Sequenced: naive CD4+ T cells sorted from blood. Subset meaning: CD45RA+ positively selected. Receptors were obtained from a man between 25 and 39 years old in good health.

The chain uses TRBV10-3 and TRBJ1-5, with 7 bases lining up with TRBD1. V was clipped by 4 bases and J by 4 bases; unmatched bases: 7. The CDR3 runs to 15 residues. The germline CDR1 and CDR2 sequences are ENHRY and SYGVKD. As DNA, the CDR3 is TGTGCCATCAGTGCCGGGACAGAGACTAATCAGCCCCAGCATTTT. It translates to CAISAGTETNQPQHF.

A single count supports this clone. V is TRBV6-5 and J is TRBJ2-7, with a possible D match to TRBD2 (6 bases). This CDR3 comprises 15 residues. Trimming took off 3 bases at V and 2 bases at J, with 14 bases between the two ends. The germline V gene encodes CDR1 MNHEY and CDR2 SVGAGI. CDR3: CASSYQRAQTYEQYF. For the CDR3, the DNA is TGTGCCAGCAGTTATCAGCGGGCGCAAACCTACGAGCAGTACTTC.

CDR3: CASSKQGSGYTF. The CDR3 DNA reads as TGTGCCAGCAGTAAACAGGGAAGTGGCTACACCTTC. The V call is TRBV6-5, the J call TRBJ1-2; tentatively, D is TRBD1 (6 bases). This CDR3 is 12 amino acids long. Germline V gene data show CDR1 as MNHEY and CDR2 as SVGAGI. Deletions cut 5 bases from V and 7 bases from J, with 11 bases between.

The V and J genes are TRBV9 and TRBJ1-1; D is unclear. Germline CDR1 reads SGDLS; CDR2 reads YYNGEE. The CDR3 is 14 amino acids. Between the trimmed V and J ends, which lost 3 bases and 0 bases, there was a span of 9 bases. This chain's CDR3 is CASSGAGLNTEAFF. CDR3 bases: TGTGCCAGCAGCGGCGCCGGGCTGAACACTGAAGCTTTCTTT.

The chain couples TRBV29-1 to TRBJ2-5, with 10 bases matching TRBD1. CDR3 size: 14 residues. CDR1 and CDR2 from the germline V gene are SQVTM and ANQGSEA. V trimming: 7 bases; J trimming: 3 bases; junction bases outside the gene matches: 8. CDR3 in amino acids: CSGKDRGREETQYF. CDR3 in DNA: TGCAGCGGAAAAGACAGGGGGCGAGAAGAGACCCAGTACTTC.

This chain joins TRBV5-4 and TRBJ2-1; D possibly corresponds to TRBD2 (5 bases). V was pared by 0 bases and J by 1 base, with 11 bases between. Per germline, CDR1 SGHNT and CDR2 YYREEE (reference sequence). This CDR3 comprises 16 residues. The CDR3 DNA sequence: TGTGCCAGCAGCTTGGAGGGAGCGGCGTCCTACAATGAGCAGTTCTTC. Protein: CASSLEGAASYNEQFF.

This rearrangement joins TRBV18 to TRBJ2-1, with D hard to call. V lost 1 base, J lost 7 bases, and 2 bases lay in between. Germline V gene sequence: CDR1 KGHSH, CDR2 LQKENI. CDR3 length equals 11 residues. CDR3 sequence (DNA): TGTGCCAGCTCACCACGTAATGAGCAGTTCTTC. Its protein is CASSPRNEQFF.

The J gene is TRBJ2-4, the V gene TRBV29-1, with a tentative D call TRBD1 (6 bases). The CDR3 sequence is 12 residues long. V was cut by 7 bases and J by 7 bases, with 14 bases left in between. Germline assignment: CDR1 SQVTM and CDR2 ANQGSEA. CDR3 loop: CSGGAGENIQYF. The CDR3 DNA follows: TGCAGCGGCGGAGCAGGGGAGAACATTCAGTACTTC.

The rearrangement links TRBV29-1 to TRBJ2-3; 11 bases fit TRBD1. The CDR3 extends over 14 amino acids. V gave up 8 bases and J gave up 5 bases; unmatched junction bases: 9. Germline V gene lookup returns CDR1 SQVTM and CDR2 ANQGSEA. Written as DNA, the CDR3 is TGCAGCTTCAAGGACAGGGGGCTTGGAGATACGCAGTATTTT. Amino acids: CSFKDRGLGDTQYF.

This rearrangement joins TRBV19 to TRBJ2-1; 8 nucleotides align to TRBD2. Germline lookup yields CDR1 LNHDA and CDR2 SQIVND (reference sequence). The CDR3 is made up of 18 amino acids. With 5 bases clipped from V and 6 bases from J, the junction kept 18 bases outside the gene matches. The CDR3 sequence is CASSPNPHLAGGGNEQFF. The CDR3 bases are TGTGCCAGTAGTCCAAACCCCCACCTGGCGGGAGGCGGCAATGAGCAGTTCTTC. The whole variable domain, remainder taken from reference TRBV19 and TRBJ2-1, is DGGITQSPKYLFRKEGQNVTLSCEQNLNHDAMYWYRQDPGQGLRLIYYSQIVNDFQKGDIAEGYSVSREKKESFPLTVTSAQKNPTAFYLCASSPNPHLAGGGNEQFFGPGTRLTVL.

The chain employs TRBV7-8 and TRBJ1-2; D gene ambiguous. Germline-derived CDR1 and CDR2 are SGHVS and FQNEAQ. Trimming pared 1 base from V and 3 bases from J, leaving 9 bases between. CDR3 length equals 14 residues. The CDR3 bases are TGTGCCAGCAGCTTAGATTCAGAGTACTATGGCTACACCTTC. This translates into CASSLDSEYYGYTF.

The chain recombines TRBV18 with TRBJ1-2, with 7 bases matching TRBD1. J was trimmed by 7 bases and V by 3 bases; bases with no gene match: 8. Germline lookup yields CDR1 KGHSH and CDR2 LQKENI. This CDR3 contains 14 residues. In DNA, the CDR3 is TGTGCCAGCTCACCGAAGACAGGGTCTGTTGGCTACACCTTC. The encoded protein is CASSPKTGSVGYTF. Using reference TRBV18 and TRBJ1-2 for the parts outside the CDR3, the full variable domain is NAGVMQNPRHLVRRRGQEARLRCSPMKGHSHVYWYRQLPEEGLKFMVYLQKENIIDESGMPKERFSAEFPKEGPSILRIQQVVRGDSAAYFCASSPKTGSVGYTFGSGTRLTVV.

This sequence joins TRBV9 and TRBJ2-1; 7 bases fit TRBD2. Germline-derived CDR1 and CDR2 are SGDLS and YYNGEE. CDR3 length equals 15 residues. Trimming cost V 3 bases and J 4 bases; bases outside gene matches: 7. CDR3 nucleotide sequence: TGTGCCAGCAGCGCATCCCTAGCGGCTTACAATGAGCAGTTCTTC. This encodes CASSASLAAYNEQFF.

The V and J genes are TRBV14 and TRBJ2-7; 7 bases align to TRBD2. This CDR3 has 16 amino acids. From germline, CDR1 is SGHDN and CDR2 FVKESK. After removal of 0 bases from V and 0 bases from J, the junction contained 5 bases not matched to a gene. The CDR3 sequence: CASSQDLPGGSYEQYF. In DNA form, the CDR3 reads TGTGCCAGCAGCCAAGATCTACCGGGAGGCTCCTACGAGCAGTACTTC.

This chain links TRBV4-1 with TRBJ1-5, with unresolved D. V lost 8 bases, J lost 5 bases, and 16 bases lay in between. CDR1 and CDR2 (germline): MGHRA, YSYEKL. The CDR3 contains 14 residues. The CDR3 region has the DNA TGCGCCAGCCGAAGTGTGGTCGAGGATCAGCCCCAGCATTTT. Translating gives CASRSVVEDQPQHF.

The gene calls are TRBV5-6 and TRBJ2-1; 10 bases match TRBD1. Trimming removed 0 bases from V and 9 bases from J; junction bases left unmatched: 9. The CDR3 is 16 amino acids. Germline V CDR1 and CDR2: SGHDT, YYEEEE. The DNA for the CDR3 is TGTGCCAGCAGCTTGGCCTCGGACAGGGGGTACGGTGAGCAGTTCTTC. Its protein product is CASSLASDRGYGEQFF.

With respect to this clone: The same CDR3 also results from other DNA sequences found in this sample. The chain has TRBV11-3 and TRBJ2-3; D is perhaps TRBD1 or TRBD2 (6 bases each). The CDR3 spans 16 residues. Looked up from germline, CDR1 is SGHNT and CDR2 is YENEEA. V was clipped by 1 base and J by 0 bases, with 11 bases between them. The CDR3 sequence: CASSLAGGTSTDTQYF. The CDR3 nucleotides are TGTGCCAGCAGCTTAGCCGGAGGGACAAGCACAGATACGCAGTATTTT.

In its sample, this clone was seen once. V usage is TRBV5-4 and J usage is TRBJ2-2; possible D gene TRBD1, 5 bases. Trimming left V 2 bases short and J 13 bases short, with 15 bases between. There are 13 residues in the CDR3. From germline, CDR1 is SGHNT and CDR2 YYREEE (reference sequence). The CDR3, as DNA: TGTGCCAGCAGCTTCCCGACAGACCAGAGGCTGTTTTTT. It encodes CASSFPTDQRLFF.

The chain has TRBV7-3 and TRBJ2-1; D perhaps matches TRBD2 (5 bases). Per germline, CDR1 SGHTA and CDR2 FQGTGA. With 7 bases removed from V and 7 bases from J, the gap between germline ends came to 14 bases. CDR3 length equals 13 residues. CDR3 residues: CASTHGRGNEQFF. In nucleotides, the CDR3 is TGTGCCAGCACCCATGGGCGAGGGAATGAGCAGTTCTTC.

V gene TRBV10-3 combines with J gene TRBJ1-1; possibly TRBD1 for D (6 bases). The germline V gene encodes CDR1 ENHRY and CDR2 SYGVKD. The V end lost 2 bases, the J end lost 0 bases, and 7 bases lay between the germline ends. The CDR3 length is 14 residues. The CDR3 spells CAISETGMNTEAFF. CDR3 DNA sequence: TGTGCCATCAGTGAGACAGGGATGAACACTGAAGCTTTCTTT.

In regard to this clone: This specimen includes other DNA sequences encoding the same CDR3. The gene calls are TRBV5-1 and TRBJ2-1; 7 bases line up with TRBD1. V lost 1 base, J lost 7 bases, and 11 bases stayed unmatched. CDR3 length: 16 residues. Germline CDR1 SGHRS, CDR2 YFSETQ. The CDR3 reads CASSLTAGGGVNEQFF. DNA of the CDR3: TGCGCCAGCAGCTTGACGGCAGGGGGTGGAGTGAATGAGCAGTTCTTC. Drawing the rest from reference TRBV5-1 and TRBJ2-1, the complete variable domain is KAGVTQTPRYLIKTRGQQVTLSCSPISGHRSVSWYQQTPGQGLQFLFEYFSETQRNKGNFPGRFSGRQFSNSRSEMNVSTLELGDSALYLCASSLTAGGGVNEQFFGPGTRLTVL.

This chain connects TRBV27 to TRBJ2-7; the match to TRBD2 covers 9 bases. This CDR3 comprises 14 residues. Germline assignment: CDR1 MNHEY and CDR2 SMNVEV (reference sequence). V shed 6 bases and J 3 bases; nucleotides not matched to a gene: 6. As DNA, the CDR3 is TGTGCCAGCAGCATGACTAGCGGACACTACGAGCAGTACTTC. This codes for CASSMTSGHYEQYF.

This chain joins TRBV7-2 and TRBJ2-1; 8 bases are shared with TRBD1. CDR3 size: 16 residues. In germline, CDR1 is SGHTA, CDR2 FQGNSA. Germline trimming cut 4 bases from V and 4 bases from J; bases unmatched to any gene: 9. CDR3 in amino acids: CASSYFAGTGYNEQFF. CDR3 coding DNA: TGTGCCAGCAGCTACTTCGCCGGGACAGGATACAATGAGCAGTTCTTC.

The CDR3 loop reads CASSQTDGYQPQHF. The CDR3 DNA sequence: TGTGCCAGCAGCCAAACCGACGGTTATCAGCCCCAGCATTTT. V gene TRBV4-2 combines with J gene TRBJ1-5; D gene uncertain. This CDR3 comprises 14 residues. Trimming removed 2 bases from V and 5 bases from J, with 10 bases in between. In germline, CDR1 is LGHNA, CDR2 YNFKEQ.

The genes are TRBV4-1 and TRBJ2-2; TRBD2 agrees at 7 bases. The germline gives CDR1 MGHRA, CDR2 YSYEKL. The V and J ends lost 0 bases and 9 bases, in that order; junction bases with no gene match: 1. The length of the CDR3 is 13 residues. The CDR3, as DNA: TGCGCCAGCAGCCAAGAACTAGCGTGGGAGCTGTTTTTT. Its translation is CASSQELAWELFF.

Turning to this clone: Additional DNA sequences in this sample encode the identical CDR3. This sequence joins TRBV5-6 and TRBJ2-7; D not resolved. The CDR3 contains 13 residues. Germline values: CDR1 SGHDT, CDR2 YYEEEE. Trimming stripped 0 bases from V and 2 bases from J, with 6 bases between. This chain's CDR3 is CASSLGSPYEQYF. The DNA of the CDR3 is TGTGCCAGCAGCTTGGGAAGCCCCTACGAGCAGTACTTC.

The rearrangement uses TRBV6-5 and TRBJ2-1, with TRBD2 matching over 9 bases. Germline V lookup: CDR1 MNHEY, CDR2 SVGAGI. After removal of 5 bases from V and 15 bases from J, the junction contained 14 bases not matched to a gene. The CDR3 totals 14 residues. The CDR3 reads CASSPEWGTSLRFF. In DNA form, the CDR3 reads TGTGCCAGCAGTCCGGAGTGGGGGACTAGCCTTCGGTTCTTC.

This chain joins TRBV6-5 and TRBJ2-1, with 11 bases identical to TRBD2. The CDR3 length is 15 residues. V gave up 5 bases and J gave up 10 bases; unmatched junction bases: 10. Germline assignment: CDR1 MNHEY and CDR2 SVGAGI. CDR3 region: CASSRVAGGPGEQFF. Written as DNA, the CDR3 is TGTGCCAGCAGTCGAGTAGCGGGAGGGCCTGGGGAGCAGTTCTTC.

The rearrangement joins TRBV10-2 to TRBJ1-4, with 7 bases lining up with TRBD1. CDR3 size: 13 residues. V was clipped by 6 bases and J by 8 bases; unmatched bases: 6. Germline V gives CDR1 WSHSY, CDR2 SAAADI. The CDR3: CASRDRVGEKLFF. For the CDR3, the DNA is TGCGCCAGCAGAGACAGGGTGGGAGAAAAACTGTTTTTT.